This T cell receptor (beta chain) was sequenced during a study of graft-versus-host responses after intestinal transplantation (dated by TCRdb to the early 2020s). Some background on the complete study: The transplants that recipients got were multivisceral, liver-intestinal, or isolated intestinal. All recipients received anti-thymocyte globulin induction followed by maintenance tacrolimus and steroids for about three years. A peak of at least 4% donor T cells among recipient peripheral blood mononuclear cells was the definition used for donor T cell macrochimerism. After intestinal transplantation, graft-versus-host and host-versus-graft alloreactive T cell clones were followed in the graft, circulation and bone marrow using bulk TCR-beta CDR3 sequencing. Rather than going through the commercial service, samples from three later patients were sequenced in-house on an Illumina MiSeq and processed with MiXCR. Of the approximately 25 intestinal transplant recipients enrolled in the cohort, one of whom was a retransplant, 3 patients without pretransplant specimens were excluded. To identify alloreactive clones, pre-transplant mixed lymphocyte reaction products were sequenced and compared with unstimulated pre-transplant donor and recipient T cells. What the authors observed across the whole study: GvH clones were found in recipient bone marrow, and some of the GvH clones appeared earlier in ileal mucosa or blood, which is consistent with an intestinal mucosal origin. In the allografts of patients with donor T cell macrochimerism, GvH to HvG T cell clonal ratios were high. The conclusions were limited by the relatively low number and heterogeneity of the intestinal transplant patients. Early after transplant, declines in HvG clones were associated with peak levels of circulating GvH clones.

Details on this clone: What this receptor recognizes is not known. No base quality information exists; no much larger clone differs at one position.

The library came from the immunoSEQ multiplex PCR assay. For most patients, genomic DNA was isolated with the Qiagen DNeasy Blood and Tissue Kit and sent frozen to Adaptive Biotechnologies for TCR sequencing. For most patients, genomic DNA was subjected to high-throughput TCR-beta CDR3 sequencing by Adaptive Biotechnologies. Regarding the original processing steps: TCR sequencing data were retrieved from Adaptive's ImmunoSEQ software for 15 to 20 patients, whereas a few other patients were processed with MiXCR and VDJtools. To correct CD4 versus CD8 sorting errors, any sequence found in both subsets at a frequency ratio below 5:1 was removed. CDR3 nucleotide sequences shared by donor and recipient were removed because the origin of these sequences could not be assigned. To be classed as alloreactive, a clone needed at least 2-fold expansion over unstimulated cells and a minimum CFSE-low frequency of 0.002% (template counts) or 0.001% (read counts). Mappable clones were those detected in sequenced pre-transplant spleen, lymph node, or MLR CFSE-low populations of the donor or recipient. The cumulative frequency of alloreactive clones was calculated as a percentage of all sequences, weighted by copy number. TCRdb provides this immuneACCESS table in a form limited to in-frame rearrangements. Some clones are lacking; in checked studies, under half of them reflect an unresolved V gene, and why the rest are absent is not known. The V and J calls and clone size are taken from that table; D and trimming were inferred from the DNA. The sample table lists more than 85,000 clones, about nine tenths of them with a count of one. The top ten clonotypes cover roughly 0.069% of the sample.

CDR1 SGHVS and CDR2 FQNEAQ are derived from the germline V gene. The V end gives up 5 bases and the J end 3 bases, leaving 0 bases in the junction not matched to a gene. From the cysteine up to the phenylalanine, the CDR3 has a length of 15 residues. Just the 45-base CDR3 DNA is kept, in frame starting at base 1. The sample's time point, from its label and the paper: cells obtained before transplantation from donor or recipient. CD3+CD4+ and CD3+CD8+ populations were FACS-sorted from unstimulated pre-transplant donor and recipient cells taken from spleen or lymph nodes. The TCR comes from a human donor who was the organ donor for an intestinal transplant. The starting material was unstimulated CD8+ T cells sorted from spleen or lymph node cells, obtained before transplant. The rearrangement joined TRBV7-8 to TRBJ2-3, with TRBD2 identical over 15 junction bases. This receptor carries the CDR3 CASSGLAGGTDTQYF. The nucleotide sequence is given as TGTGCCAGCAGCGGACTAGCGGGAGGGACAGATACGCAGTATTTT.